These T cell receptor beta chains were read from a single sample in a study of blood T cell repertoires in COVID-19. Clones were sequenced by immunoSEQ multiplex PCR, and TCRdb holds only the in-frame ones, with some missing. The sample lists about 220,000 clones, roughly 85% seen once, with about 2.5% in the top ten. Sample: peripheral blood. These receptors were collected from an older woman with COVID-19, enrolled during active disease. Both conserved end residues are part of each CDR3. A D gene is named only where the DNA matches it firmly. Rows give clone size only sometimes, using once, few, many, or a class for an expanded clone.

J: TRBJ1-2
D: .
size: .
V: TRBV19
DNA: TGTGCCAGTAGTATAGGAGATGGTGGCTACACCTTC
CDR3: CASSIGDGGYTF

J: TRBJ2-7
D: TRBD1
size: .
V: TRBV19
DNA: TGTGCCAGTAGTATGGGGACAGCCCCTCGCGAGCAGTACTTC
CDR3: CASSMGTAPREQYF

J: TRBJ1-1
D: TRBD1
size: .
V: TRBV7-8
DNA: TGTGCCAGCAGCGTGTTCGGGACAGGGGACACTGAAGCTTTCTTT
CDR3: CASSVFGTGDTEAFF

J: TRBJ2-2
D: TRBD1
size: .
V: TRBV2
DNA: TGTGCCAGCAGCTCAGACAGGGGTGGTACCGGGGAGCTGTTTTTT
CDR3: CASSSDRGGTGELFF

J: TRBJ1-6
D: .
size: .
V: TRBV10-3
DNA: TGTGCCACCCGCCCCTTAGACAGAGATAATTCACCCCTCCACTTT
CDR3: CATRPLDRDNSPLHF

J: TRBJ2-5
D: TRBD2
size: .
V: TRBV7-2
DNA: TGTGCCAGCAGCCCCCGGCGGCTAGCGGGGCAAGAGACCCAGTACTTC
CDR3: CASSPRRLAGQETQYF

J: TRBJ1-2
D: .
size: .
V: TRBV28
DNA: TGTGCCAGCAGTTTATCTTCGGAGGGGAACTATGGCTACACCTTC
CDR3: CASSLSSEGNYGYTF

J: TRBJ2-3
D: TRBD1
size: .
V: TRBV4-3
DNA: TGCGCCAGCAGCCAAGCCAGGGGGGATACGCAGTATTTT
CDR3: CASSQARGDTQYF

J: TRBJ2-5
D: .
size: .
V: TRBV10-3
DNA: TGTGCCATCAGCCTCGTCCCCCTAGCCCTAAGGCAGGAGACCCAGTACTTC
CDR3: CAISLVPLALRQETQYF

J: TRBJ1-1
D: TRBD1
size: few
V: TRBV5-6
DNA: TGTGCCAGCAGCGGAGGGGGCACGAACACTGAAGCTTTCTTT
CDR3: CASSGGGTNTEAFF

J: TRBJ1-2
D: .
size: .
V: TRBV2
DNA: TGTGCCAGCGTAGGAGGCCGCCTTGTTAACTATGGCTACACCTTC
CDR3: CASVGGRLVNYGYTF

J: TRBJ1-1
D: .
size: .
V: TRBV15
DNA: TGTGCCACCAGCAGAGATGCGGCTGGGGCTGGAGCTTTCTTT
CDR3: CATSRDAAGAGAFF

J: TRBJ2-2
D: TRBD2
size: .
V: TRBV15
DNA: TGTGCCACCAGCGCCCCCCCGGGACTAGCGGAACCCACCGGGGAGCTGTTTTTT
CDR3: CATSAPPGLAEPTGELFF

J: TRBJ2-7
D: TRBD1
size: .
V: TRBV6-5
DNA: TGTGCCAGCACCTTGGGACAGGGGTCCTACGAGCAGTACTTC
CDR3: CASTLGQGSYEQYF

J: TRBJ2-5
D: .
size: .
V: TRBV19
DNA: TGTGCCAGTAGTATGATTGGTTCGGGGCAAGAGACCCAGTACTTC
CDR3: CASSMIGSGQETQYF

J: TRBJ1-2
D: TRBD1
size: .
V: TRBV14
DNA: TGTGCCAGCAGCTCACGAGGGGGCCACGGCTACACCTTC
CDR3: CASSSRGGHGYTF

J: TRBJ2-1
D: TRBD2
size: .
V: TRBV23-1
DNA: TGCGCCAGCAGTCAGTACCTGGGACTAGCGGGGATGGATGAGCAGTTCTTC
CDR3: CASSQYLGLAGMDEQFF

J: TRBJ1-2
D: TRBD1
size: .
V: TRBV27
DNA: TGTGCCAGCAGTTTGCAGGGGGTTGGCAGCTATGGCTACACCTTC
CDR3: CASSLQGVGSYGYTF

J: TRBJ1-3
D: .
size: .
V: TRBV19
DNA: TGTGCCAGTAGTATGGTATTTAGGGGGTCTGGAAACACCATATATTTT
CDR3: CASSMVFRGSGNTIYF

J: TRBJ2-3
D: TRBD2
size: .
V: TRBV5-1
DNA: TGCGCCAGCAGCTTGAGGACTAGCGGGAGGGTTTCCAGACCCACAGATACGCAGTATTTT
CDR3: CASSLRTSGRVSRPTDTQYF

J: TRBJ1-5
D: .
size: .
V: TRBV18
DNA: TGTGCCAGCTCACACACTGATGCCGGGGGGAGCAATCAGCCCCAGCATTTT
CDR3: CASSHTDAGGSNQPQHF

J: TRBJ1-2
D: .
size: .
V: TRBV5-1
DNA: TGCGCCAGCAGCTTGGCCGGGGATATCTATGGCTACACCTTC
CDR3: CASSLAGDIYGYTF

J: TRBJ1-5
D: .
size: once
V: TRBV7-8
DNA: TGTGCCAGCAGCTTAGAGGGGGGGAGTGTGGGCAATCAGCCCCAGCATTTT
CDR3: CASSLEGGSVGNQPQHF

J: TRBJ1-2
D: TRBD1
size: .
V: TRBV15
DNA: TGTGCCACCAGCATCGGGACAGGGGACTATGGCTACACCTTC
CDR3: CATSIGTGDYGYTF

J: TRBJ2-1
D: TRBD1
size: .
V: TRBV14
DNA: TGTGCCAGCAGCCAAGATCGAGGGACAGTGGACCCCAATGAGCAGTTCTTC
CDR3: CASSQDRGTVDPNEQFF

J: TRBJ1-6
D: TRBD1
size: few
V: TRBV7-2
DNA: TGTGCCAGCAGGAACAGGGGTAATTCACCCCTCCACTTT
CDR3: CASRNRGNSPLHF

J: TRBJ1-1
D: .
size: .
V: TRBV19
DNA: TGTGCCAGTAGTACCACCAGGGGCACTGAAGCTTTCTTT
CDR3: CASSTTRGTEAFF

J: TRBJ2-2
D: TRBD2
size: .
V: TRBV15
DNA: TGTGCCACCAGCAGAGATCACTTAGCGGGGATCTCTATGGGGGAGCTGTTTTTT
CDR3: CATSRDHLAGISMGELFF

J: TRBJ1-1
D: TRBD1
size: .
V: TRBV7-6
DNA: TGTGCCAGCAGCTTAGTCGGGACAGGGGGCACTGAAGCTTTCTTT
CDR3: CASSLVGTGGTEAFF

J: TRBJ1-1
D: TRBD1
size: .
V: TRBV9
DNA: TGTGCCAGCAGTTACCAGGGGGACACTGAAGCTTTCTTT
CDR3: CASSYQGDTEAFF

J: TRBJ1-3
D: .
size: .
V: TRBV5-1
DNA: TGCGCCAGCAGCTCGGGACTTGGAAACACCATATATTTT
CDR3: CASSSGLGNTIYF

J: TRBJ2-1
D: TRBD2
size: .
V: TRBV9
DNA: TGTGCCAGCAGCGCCCAGACCGGTAGCGGGAGACTCCGCTACAATGAGCAGTTCTTC
CDR3: CASSAQTGSGRLRYNEQFF

J: TRBJ1-1
D: .
size: .
V: TRBV19
DNA: TGTGCCAGTAGTTCGCAGGGTAACACTGAAGCTTTCTTT
CDR3: CASSSQGNTEAFF

J: TRBJ1-1
D: .
size: .
V: TRBV19
DNA: TGTGCCAGTAGCACGACAGCAAACACTGAAGCTTTCTTT
CDR3: CASSTTANTEAFF

J: TRBJ2-7
D: TRBD2
size: .
V: TRBV11-2
DNA: TGTGCCAGCAGCTTAGGGCGGGGGGCCTACTACGAGCAGTACTTC
CDR3: CASSLGRGAYYEQYF